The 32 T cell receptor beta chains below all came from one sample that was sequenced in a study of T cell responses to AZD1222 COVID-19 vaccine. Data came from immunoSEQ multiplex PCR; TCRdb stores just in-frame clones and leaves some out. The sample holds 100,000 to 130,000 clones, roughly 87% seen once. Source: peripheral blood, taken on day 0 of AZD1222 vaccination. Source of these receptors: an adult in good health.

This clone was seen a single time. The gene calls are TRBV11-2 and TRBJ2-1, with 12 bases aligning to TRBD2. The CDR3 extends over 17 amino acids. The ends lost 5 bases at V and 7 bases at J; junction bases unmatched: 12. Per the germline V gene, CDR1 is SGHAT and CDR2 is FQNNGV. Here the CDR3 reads CASSPGLAGKVMNEQFF. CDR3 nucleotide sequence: TGTGCCAGCAGCCCCGGACTAGCGGGGAAGGTTATGAATGAGCAGTTCTTC.

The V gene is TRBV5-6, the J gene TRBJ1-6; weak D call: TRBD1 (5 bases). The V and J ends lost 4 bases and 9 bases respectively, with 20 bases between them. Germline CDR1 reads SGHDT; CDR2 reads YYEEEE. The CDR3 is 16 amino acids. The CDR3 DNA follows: TGTGCCAGCAGCCTGGGGGGAGTCGGTAAGTGTTCACCCCTCCACTTT. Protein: CASSLGGVGKCSPLHF.

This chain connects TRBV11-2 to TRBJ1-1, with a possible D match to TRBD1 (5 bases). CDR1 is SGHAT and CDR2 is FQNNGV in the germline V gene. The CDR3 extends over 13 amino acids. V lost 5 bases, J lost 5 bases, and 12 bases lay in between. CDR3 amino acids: CASSGGVTTEAFF. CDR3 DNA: TGTGCCAGCAGCGGGGGGGTTACGACTGAAGCTTTCTTT.

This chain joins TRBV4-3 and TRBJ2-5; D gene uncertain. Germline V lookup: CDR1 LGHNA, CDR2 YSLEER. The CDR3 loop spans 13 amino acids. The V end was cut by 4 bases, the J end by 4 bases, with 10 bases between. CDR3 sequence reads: CASSRDLLETQYF. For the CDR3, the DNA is TGCGCCAGCAGCCGAGACCTGTTAGAGACCCAGTACTTC.

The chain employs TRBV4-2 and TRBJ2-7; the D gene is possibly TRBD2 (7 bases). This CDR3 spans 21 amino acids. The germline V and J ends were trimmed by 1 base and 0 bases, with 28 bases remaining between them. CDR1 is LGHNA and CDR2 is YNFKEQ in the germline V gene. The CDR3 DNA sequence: TGTGCCAGCAGCCAAGTGGGGGGCGGGGGCCCTGGCCAGGCGAGCTCCTACGAGCAGTACTTC. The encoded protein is CASSQVGGGGPGQASSYEQYF.

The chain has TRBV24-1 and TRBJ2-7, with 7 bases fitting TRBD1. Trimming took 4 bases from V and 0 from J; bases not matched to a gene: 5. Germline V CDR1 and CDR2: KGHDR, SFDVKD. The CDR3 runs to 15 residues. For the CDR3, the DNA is TGTGCCACCAGTGACCGACAGGGCTTCTCCTACGAGCAGTACTTC. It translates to CATSDRQGFSYEQYF.

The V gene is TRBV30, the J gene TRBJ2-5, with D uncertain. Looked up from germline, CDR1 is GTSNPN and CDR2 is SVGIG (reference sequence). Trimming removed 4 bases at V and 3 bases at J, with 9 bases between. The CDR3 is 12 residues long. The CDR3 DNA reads TGTGCCTGGACTGACCCCGAAGAGACCCAGTACTTC. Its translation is CAWTDPEETQYF.

CDR3 sequence (DNA): TGTGCCAGCAGTTCCCCGACAGGGGTTTTCAGTTACGAGCAGTACTTC. Translating gives CASSSPTGVFSYEQYF. The chain links TRBV28 to TRBJ2-7; 8 bases match TRBD1. CDR3 length: 16 residues. J was trimmed by 4 bases and V by 4 bases; bases with no gene match: 12. Looked up from germline, CDR1 is MDHEN and CDR2 is SYDVKM.

The CDR3 loop is CASRFVRGTEAFF. The CDR3 coding sequence is TGTGCCAGCAGGTTCGTACGGGGCACTGAAGCTTTCTTT. The V call is TRBV28, the J call TRBJ1-1; D not certain. The CDR3 covers 13 residues. Germline assignment: CDR1 MDHEN and CDR2 SYDVKM. Trimming left V 6 bases short and J 4 bases short, with 12 bases between.

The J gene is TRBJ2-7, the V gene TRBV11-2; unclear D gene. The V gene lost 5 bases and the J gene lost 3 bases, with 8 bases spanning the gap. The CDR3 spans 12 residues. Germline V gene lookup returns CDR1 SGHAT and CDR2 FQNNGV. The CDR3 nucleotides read TGTGCCAGCAGCCCCGACGACTACGAGCAGTACTTC. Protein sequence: CASSPDDYEQYF.

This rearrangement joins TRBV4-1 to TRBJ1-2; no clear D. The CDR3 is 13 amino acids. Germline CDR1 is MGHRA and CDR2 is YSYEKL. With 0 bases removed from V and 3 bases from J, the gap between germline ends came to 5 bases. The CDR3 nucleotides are TGCGCCAGCAGCCAAGATCTTGACTATGGCTACACCTTC. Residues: CASSQDLDYGYTF.

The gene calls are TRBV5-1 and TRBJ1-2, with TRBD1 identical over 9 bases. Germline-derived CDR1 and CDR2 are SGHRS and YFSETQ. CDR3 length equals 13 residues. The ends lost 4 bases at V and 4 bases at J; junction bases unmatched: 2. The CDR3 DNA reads TGCGCCAGCAGCGAACAGGGGGCCTATGGCTACACCTTC. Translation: CASSEQGAYGYTF.

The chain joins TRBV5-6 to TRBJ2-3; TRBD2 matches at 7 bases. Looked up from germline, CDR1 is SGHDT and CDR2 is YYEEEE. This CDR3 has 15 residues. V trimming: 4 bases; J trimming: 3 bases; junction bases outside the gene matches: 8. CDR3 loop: CASSGDYLGTDTQYF. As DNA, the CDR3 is TGTGCCAGCAGCGGGGACTACCTTGGGACAGATACGCAGTATTTT.

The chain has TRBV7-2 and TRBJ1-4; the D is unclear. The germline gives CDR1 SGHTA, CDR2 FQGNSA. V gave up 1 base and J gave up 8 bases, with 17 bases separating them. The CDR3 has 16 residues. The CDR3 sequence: CASSLGDRQDREKLFF. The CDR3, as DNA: TGTGCCAGCAGCTTAGGGGATCGGCAGGACCGAGAAAAACTGTTTTTT. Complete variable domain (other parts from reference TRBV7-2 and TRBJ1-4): GAGVSQSPSNKVTEKGKDVELRCDPISGHTALYWYRQSLGQGLEFLIYFQGNSAPDKSGLPSDRFSAERTGGSVSTLTIQRTQQEDSAVYLCASSLGDRQDREKLFFGSGTQLSVL.

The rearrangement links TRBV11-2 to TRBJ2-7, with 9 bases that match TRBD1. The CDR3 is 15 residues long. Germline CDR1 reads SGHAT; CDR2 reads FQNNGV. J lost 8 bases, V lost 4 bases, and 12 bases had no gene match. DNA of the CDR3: TGTGCCAGCAGCTCCATGGCGGGACAGGGAATTAAGCAGTACTTC. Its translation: CASSSMAGQGIKQYF.

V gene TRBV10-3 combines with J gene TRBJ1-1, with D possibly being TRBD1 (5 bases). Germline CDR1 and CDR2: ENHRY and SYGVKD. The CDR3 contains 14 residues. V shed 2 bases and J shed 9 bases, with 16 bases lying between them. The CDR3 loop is CAISEGRASIKAFF. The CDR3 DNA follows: TGTGCCATCAGTGAGGGCAGGGCCTCTATAAAAGCTTTCTTT.

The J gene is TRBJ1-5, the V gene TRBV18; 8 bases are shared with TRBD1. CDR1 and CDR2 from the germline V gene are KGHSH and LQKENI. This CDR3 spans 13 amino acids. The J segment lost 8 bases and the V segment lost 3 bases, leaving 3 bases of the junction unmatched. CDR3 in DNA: TGTGCCAGCTCACCTAACAGGGGGGAGCCCCAGCATTTT. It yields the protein CASSPNRGEPQHF.

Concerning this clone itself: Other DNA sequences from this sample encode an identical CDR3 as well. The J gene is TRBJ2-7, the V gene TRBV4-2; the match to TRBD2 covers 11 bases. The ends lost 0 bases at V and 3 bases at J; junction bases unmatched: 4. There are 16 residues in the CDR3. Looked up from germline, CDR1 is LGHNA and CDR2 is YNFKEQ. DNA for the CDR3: TGTGCCAGCAGCCAAGATGGTACTAGCGGGAGCTACGAGCAGTACTTC. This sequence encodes CASSQDGTSGSYEQYF.

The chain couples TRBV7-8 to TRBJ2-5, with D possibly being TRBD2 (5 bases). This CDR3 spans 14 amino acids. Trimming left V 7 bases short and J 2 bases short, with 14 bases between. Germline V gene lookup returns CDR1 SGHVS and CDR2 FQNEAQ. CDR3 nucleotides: TGTGCCAGCAAAACTAGGAGCTCTCAAGAGACCCAGTACTTC. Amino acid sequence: CASKTRSSQETQYF.

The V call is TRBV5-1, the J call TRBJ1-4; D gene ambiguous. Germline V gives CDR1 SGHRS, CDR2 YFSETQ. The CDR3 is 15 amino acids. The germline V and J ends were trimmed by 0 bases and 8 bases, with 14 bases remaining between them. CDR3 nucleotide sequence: TGCGCCAGCAGCTTGGTTGCTGGGTCGGGGGAAAAACTGTTTTTT. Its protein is CASSLVAGSGEKLFF.

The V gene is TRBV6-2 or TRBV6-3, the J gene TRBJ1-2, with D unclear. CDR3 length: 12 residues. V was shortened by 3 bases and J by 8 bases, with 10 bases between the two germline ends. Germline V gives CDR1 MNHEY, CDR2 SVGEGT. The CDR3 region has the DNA TGTGCCAGCAGTTATCCTGGGCAGGGCTACACCTTC. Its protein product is CASSYPGQGYTF.

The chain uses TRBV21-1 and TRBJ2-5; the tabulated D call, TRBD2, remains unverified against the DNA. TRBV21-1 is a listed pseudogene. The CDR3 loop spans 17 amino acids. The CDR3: CASSKDRSGRAQETQYF. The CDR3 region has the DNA TGTGCCAGCAGCAAAGATCGTTCCGGGAGAGCCCAAGAGACCCAGTACTTC.

The CDR3 nucleotides are TGTGCCAGTAGTATACAGGGAAGCTCCTACAATGAGCAGTTCTTC. This codes for CASSIQGSSYNEQFF. The chain uses TRBV19 and TRBJ2-1; a possible D gene is TRBD1 (5 bases). The germline V gene encodes CDR1 LNHDA and CDR2 SQIVND (reference sequence). The V end lost 2 bases, the J end lost 0 bases, and 8 bases lay between the germline ends. The CDR3 has 15 residues.

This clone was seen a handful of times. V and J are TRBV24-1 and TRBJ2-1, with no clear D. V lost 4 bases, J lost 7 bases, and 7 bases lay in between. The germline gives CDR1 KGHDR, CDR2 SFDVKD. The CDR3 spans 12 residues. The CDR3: CATSDAQNEQFF. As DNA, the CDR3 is TGTGCCACCAGTGACGCTCAGAATGAGCAGTTCTTC.

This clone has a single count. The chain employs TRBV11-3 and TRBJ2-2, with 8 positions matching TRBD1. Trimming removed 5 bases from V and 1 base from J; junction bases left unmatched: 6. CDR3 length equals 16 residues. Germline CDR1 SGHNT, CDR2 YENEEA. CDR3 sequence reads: CASSTSGTGNTGELFF. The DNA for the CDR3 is TGTGCCAGCAGCACCTCCGGGACAGGGAACACCGGGGAGCTGTTTTTT.

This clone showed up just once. The CDR3 sequence is CASILAGGSYEQYF. In nucleotides, the CDR3 is TGTGCCAGCATCCTAGCGGGAGGGTCCTACGAGCAGTACTTC. V and J are TRBV28 and TRBJ2-7; 12 bases fit TRBD2. V shed 7 bases, J shed 1 base, and the junction held 2 bases outside the gene matches. The CDR3 has 14 residues. Looked up from germline, CDR1 is MDHEN and CDR2 is SYDVKM.

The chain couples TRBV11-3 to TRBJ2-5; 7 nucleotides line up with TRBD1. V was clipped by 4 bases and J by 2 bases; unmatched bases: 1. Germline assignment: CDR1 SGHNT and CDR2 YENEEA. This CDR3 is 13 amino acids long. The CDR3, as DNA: TGTGCCAGCAGCTCGGGACAGCAAGAGACCCAGTACTTC. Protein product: CASSSGQQETQYF.

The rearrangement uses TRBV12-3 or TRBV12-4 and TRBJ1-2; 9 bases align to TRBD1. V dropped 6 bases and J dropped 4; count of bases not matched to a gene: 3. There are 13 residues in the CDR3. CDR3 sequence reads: CASRPGQGYGYTF. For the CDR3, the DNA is TGTGCCAGCAGACCGGGACAGGGCTATGGCTACACCTTC.

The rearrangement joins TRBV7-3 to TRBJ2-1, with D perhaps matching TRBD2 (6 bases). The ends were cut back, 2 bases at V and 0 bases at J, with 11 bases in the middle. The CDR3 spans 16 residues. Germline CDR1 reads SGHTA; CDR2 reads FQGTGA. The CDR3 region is CASSLRGAVSYNEQFF. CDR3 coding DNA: TGTGCCAGCAGCTTACGCGGGGCGGTCTCCTACAATGAGCAGTTCTTC.

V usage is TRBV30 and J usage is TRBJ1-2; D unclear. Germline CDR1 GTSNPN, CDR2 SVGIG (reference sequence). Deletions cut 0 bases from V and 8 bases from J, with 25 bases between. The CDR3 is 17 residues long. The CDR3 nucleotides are TGTGCCTGGAGTGTAAGCCGCAGGACGGCCTTAATTTTAGGCTACACCTTC. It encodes CAWSVSRRTALILGYTF.

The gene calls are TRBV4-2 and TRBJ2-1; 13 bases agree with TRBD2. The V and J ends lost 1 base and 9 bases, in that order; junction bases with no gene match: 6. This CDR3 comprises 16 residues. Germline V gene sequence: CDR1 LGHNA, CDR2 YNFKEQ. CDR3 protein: CASSQGGTSGVREQFF. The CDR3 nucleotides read TGTGCCAGCAGCCAAGGCGGGACTAGCGGGGTCCGTGAGCAGTTCTTC.

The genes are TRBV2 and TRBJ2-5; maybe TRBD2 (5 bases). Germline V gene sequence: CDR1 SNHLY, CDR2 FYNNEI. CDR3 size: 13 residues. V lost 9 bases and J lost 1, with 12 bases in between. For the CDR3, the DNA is TGTGCCAGTGGAGGCCAGCTCCAAGAGACCCAGTACTTC. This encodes CASGGQLQETQYF.